Each of the 31 T cell receptor beta chains below was sequenced from the same sample in a study of identical twins' blood T cells. Via MiXCR, TCRdb re-called the 5' RACE reads, giving one row per CDR3 protein. The profile covers 300,000 to 400,000 distinct CDR3 sequences, with about 28% appearing a single time and 6% to 7% taken by the ten largest. Input material: PBMCs. These receptors were obtained from a woman between 18 and 50 years old in good health.

This clonotype was seen at least ten times. A read error may account for a junction end that differs from germline. V usage is TRBV20-1 and J usage is TRBJ1-1; D is ambiguous. The CDR3 is 12 residues long. Per germline, CDR1 DFQATT and CDR2 SNEGSKA (reference sequence). CDR3 amino acids: CSAFLNSAEAFF. In DNA, the CDR3 is TGCAGTGCCTTCCTCAATAGCGCTGAAGCCTTCTTT.

This rearrangement joins TRBV20-1 to TRBJ1-1; TRBD1 matches 7 bases. Germline trimming cut 6 bases from V and 6 bases from J; bases unmatched to any gene: 7. CDR1 and CDR2 from the germline V gene are DFQATT and SNEGSKA (reference sequence). This CDR3 comprises 12 residues. Here the CDR3 reads CSAERQGAEAFF. CDR3 in DNA: TGCAGTGCGGAACGACAGGGAGCTGAAGCTTTCTTT.

Concerning this clonotype: A much larger clone lies a single base off, so this may be a read error. The genes are TRBV10-3 and TRBJ1-2; no firm D call. This CDR3 comprises 10 residues. V was shortened by 6 bases and J by 7 bases, with 6 bases between the two germline ends. Germline V gene data show CDR1 as ENHRY and CDR2 as SYGVKD. The CDR3 sequence is CAIRGIGYTF. The CDR3 DNA sequence: TGTGCCATCAGAGGGATTGGCTACACCTTC.

On this clonotype: Since a much larger clone is just one base distant, this may be a read error. This chain connects TRBV12-3 or TRBV12-4 to TRBJ1-6; 8 bases fit TRBD1. The CDR3 consists of 15 residues. CDR3 loop: CTSRDRSSYNSPLHF. CDR3 nucleotide sequence: TGTACCAGCAGGGACAGGAGCTCCTATAATTCACCCCTCCACTTT.

V usage is TRBV20-1 and J usage is TRBJ2-2; D unclear. V was cut by 2 bases and J by 5 bases, with 6 bases left in between. The CDR3 is 12 residues long. CDR1 DFQATT and CDR2 SNEGSKA come from the germline V gene (reference sequence). The CDR3 reads CSARLGTGELFF. The DNA of the CDR3 is TGCAGTGCTAGACTGGGGACCGGGGAGCTGTTTTTT.

The genes are TRBV9 and TRBJ2-2; TRBD1 matches at 7 bases. From germline, CDR1 is SGDLS and CDR2 YYNGEE. V was pared by 0 bases and J by 6 bases, with 8 bases of the junction left unmatched. This CDR3 has 16 amino acids. As DNA, the CDR3 is TGTGCCAGCAGCGTAGAAGGGGGCGCGTGGGCCGGGGAGCTGTTTTTT. Its translation is CASSVEGGAWAGELFF.

The chain is built from TRBV28 and TRBJ2-7, with D perhaps TRBD1 (6 bases). Germline V gene data show CDR1 as MDHEN and CDR2 as SYDVKM. The CDR3 totals 14 residues. Trimming shortened V by 6 bases and J by 6 bases, and 18 bases separated the two germline ends. The CDR3 nucleotides are TGTGCCAGCAGCCAGACAGGACATTTCAGCGAGCAGTACTTC. Its translation is CASSQTGHFSEQYF.

This clonotype has a single count. The rearrangement links TRBV20-1 to TRBJ2-1, with D possibly TRBD2 on 5 matching bases. The CDR3 contains 13 residues. V lost 7 bases to trimming and J lost 3 bases, with 13 bases between them. Germline-derived CDR1 and CDR2 are DFQATT and SNEGSKA (reference sequence). CDR3: CSVEGTYYNEQFF. Written as DNA, the CDR3 is TGCAGTGTAGAGGGAACGTACTACAATGAGCAGTTCTTC.

This clonotype was observed a few times. The chain carries TRBV5-1 and TRBJ1-5; D may be TRBD1 (6 bases). Germline V gives CDR1 SGHRS, CDR2 YFSETQ. There are 14 residues in the CDR3. Trimming took 4 bases from V and 5 from J, leaving 13 bases between them. CDR3 DNA: TGCGCCAGCAGCAGTGGACAGCCCGATCAGCCCCAGCATTTT. It yields the protein CASSSGQPDQPQHF.

The J gene is TRBJ1-6, the V gene TRBV6-5; 7 nucleotides align to TRBD1. The CDR3 has 15 residues. Trimming took 6 bases from V and 8 from J; bases not matched to a gene: 10. Germline CDR1 is MNHEY and CDR2 is SVGAGI. CDR3 bases: TGTGCCAGCAGGCCGCCGGGACAGCACGATTCACCCCTCCACTTT. Residues: CASRPPGQHDSPLHF.

A remark on this clonotype: This may stem from a read error, because a much larger clone lies one nucleotide away. V and J are TRBV20-1 and TRBJ2-7; D possibly corresponds to TRBD1 (6 bases). The germline V gene encodes CDR1 DFQATT and CDR2 SNEGSKA (reference sequence). The CDR3 contains 14 residues. CDR3: CSARDPTGYEEQHF. CDR3 coding DNA: TGCAGTGCTAGAGATCCTACAGGGTACGAAGAGCAGCACTTC.

CDR3 sequence: CASSLQGYTGYTF. CDR3 DNA: TGTGCCAGCAGTTTACAGGGGTATACGGGCTACACCTTC. The V and J genes are TRBV27 and TRBJ1-2, with D possibly matching TRBD1 (6 bases). V was shortened by 2 bases and J by 8 bases, with 12 bases between the two germline ends. Germline V CDR1 and CDR2: MNHEY, SMNVEV (reference sequence). The CDR3 totals 13 residues.

This chain uses TRBV12-3 or TRBV12-4 with TRBJ1-1, with no clear D. Trimming stripped 8 bases from V and 14 bases from J, with 27 bases between. CDR3 size: 14 residues. DNA of the CDR3: TGTGCCAGCCCCCCGATTGGGGATACAGAGGAGGCCTTCTTT. This sequence encodes CASPPIGDTEEAFF.

This clonotype was picked up a small number of times. This chain connects TRBV3-1 to TRBJ1-5; no reliable D call. Germline CDR1 reads LGHDT; CDR2 reads YNNKEL (reference sequence). V lost 2 bases and J 5 bases, leaving 13 bases between the germline ends. This CDR3 region has 15 residues. CDR3 sequence (DNA): TGTGCCAGCAGCCAACGGCCAGGACGGCATCAGCCCCAGCATTTT. As protein: CASSQRPGRHQPQHF. Together with reference TRBV3-1 and TRBJ1-5, the CDR3 gives the full variable domain: DTAVSQTPKYLVTQMGNDKSIKCEQNLGHDTMYWYKQDSKKFLKIMFSYNNKELIINETVPNRFSPKSPDKAHLNLHINSLELGDSAVYFCASSQRPGRHQPQHFGDGTRLSIL.

This clonotype was recorded many times. The chain employs TRBV7-6 and TRBJ2-3; TRBD2 matches at 14 bases. The V segment lost 3 bases and the J segment 3 bases; nucleotides outside the gene matches: 2. The germline V gene encodes CDR1 SGHVS and CDR2 FNYEAQ. The CDR3 sequence is 16 residues long. CDR3 DNA sequence: TGTGCCAGCAGCTTTCGACTAGCGGGAGGGACAGATACGCAGTATTTT. Amino acid sequence: CASSFRLAGGTDTQYF.

V and J are TRBV20-1 and TRBJ2-3; possibly TRBD2 for D (6 bases). V gave up 3 bases and J gave up 8 bases, with 9 bases separating them. This CDR3 has 11 residues. The germline V gene encodes CDR1 DFQATT and CDR2 SNEGSKA (reference sequence). CDR3 coding DNA: TGCAGTGCTAGGGGGGGTGTTACGCAGTATTTT. Translating it yields CSARGGVTQYF.

CDR3 loop: CASSPKRDNWEKLFF. The CDR3 coding sequence is TGTGCCAGCTCACCCAAACGGGACAATTGGGAAAAACTGTTTTTT. The V call is TRBV7-8, the J call TRBJ1-4; D may be TRBD1 (6 bases). Trimming removed 8 bases from V and 8 bases from J, with 21 bases in between. This CDR3 contains 15 residues. Germline V gene lookup returns CDR1 SGHVS and CDR2 FQNEAQ.

This rearrangement joins TRBV2 to TRBJ2-2; no definite D call. Looked up from germline, CDR1 is SNHLY and CDR2 is FYNNEI. The CDR3 runs to 15 residues. The V end lost 3 bases, the J end lost 6 bases, and 14 bases lay between the germline ends. Here the CDR3 reads CASSDLAKTSGELFF. For the CDR3, the DNA is TGTGCCAGCAGTGATCTGGCTAAAACATCCGGGGAGCTGTTTTTT. The full variable domain, in which reference TRBV2 and TRBJ2-2 provide the parts outside the CDR3, is EPEVTQTPSHQVTQMGQEVILRCVPISNHLYFYWYRQILGQKVEFLVSFYNNEISEKSEIFDDQFSVERPDGSNFTLKIRSTKLEDSAMYFCASSDLAKTSGELFFGEGSRLTVL.

The V call is TRBV11-2, the J call TRBJ2-5; tentatively, D is TRBD1 (5 bases). The CDR3 is 14 residues long. V was pared by 7 bases and J by 4 bases, with 16 bases between. CDR1 and CDR2 (germline): SGHAT, FQNNGV. The CDR3 DNA sequence: TGTGCCAGCACGAATCCAGGGATTCTAGAGACCCAGTACTTC. Translation: CASTNPGILETQYF.

The chain links TRBV6-6 to TRBJ1-2; D remains ambiguous. Trimming took off 2 bases at V and 5 bases at J, with 12 bases between the two ends. Germline loops: CDR1 MNHNY, CDR2 SVGAGI (reference sequence). The length of the CDR3 is 14 residues. The CDR3 DNA follows: TGTGCCAGCAGTTACGAGAGCCCAAGGTATGGCTACACCTTC. Translated: CASSYESPRYGYTF.

The chain carries TRBV19 and TRBJ1-1; D unclear. The CDR3 spans 14 residues. V shed 3 bases and J shed 5 bases, with 13 bases lying between them. CDR1 and CDR2 (germline): LNHDA, SQIVND (reference sequence). The CDR3 sequence is CASSMAGFGTEAFF. The CDR3 DNA is TGTGCCAGTAGTATGGCTGGGTTTGGGACTGAAGCTTTCTTT.

This clonotype has ten or more counts. This chain links TRBV5-1 with TRBJ1-1; no clear D. The CDR3 sequence is 13 residues long. The V gene lost 4 bases and the J gene lost 3 bases, with 10 bases spanning the gap. CDR1 and CDR2 from the germline V gene are SGHRS and YFSETQ. DNA for the CDR3: TGCGCCAGCAGCCAGGCGGAGGACACTGAAGCTTTCTTT. As protein: CASSQAEDTEAFF.

The chain carries TRBV10-3 and TRBJ1-3, with TRBD1 identical over 12 bases. There are 17 residues in the CDR3. Germline V gives CDR1 ENHRY, CDR2 SYGVKD. Trimming removed 6 bases from V and 1 base from J; junction bases left unmatched: 7. The CDR3 region has the DNA TGTGCCATCAGGGGACAGGGGGCGACTTTTTCTGGAAACACCATATATTTT. Translation gives CAIRGQGATFSGNTIYF.

This clonotype was observed many times. The chain employs TRBV6-5 and TRBJ2-2, with TRBD2 matching 8 bases. V lost 6 bases to trimming and J lost 7 bases; unmatched junction nucleotides: 4. This CDR3 region has 13 residues. Germline loops: CDR1 MNHEY, CDR2 SVGAGI. CDR3 in DNA: TGTGCCAGCAGATCGGGGGGGGGCGGGGAGCTGTTTTTT. Its protein is CASRSGGGGELFF.

The chain carries TRBV5-1 and TRBJ1-1, with TRBD1 matching 8 bases. The junction had 9 bases not matched to a gene; V was cut back by 4 bases and J by 1 base. The CDR3 has 16 amino acids. Germline V gives CDR1 SGHRS, CDR2 YFSETQ. The CDR3 region has the DNA TGCGCCAGCAGCATTTGGACAGGGAAGAAGAACACTGAAGCTTTCTTT. It is translated as CASSIWTGKKNTEAFF.

The genes are TRBV9 and TRBJ2-5; D gene unclear. The V and J ends lost 5 bases and 0 bases respectively, with 11 bases between them. The V gene's germline CDR1 is SGDLS and CDR2 YYNGEE. CDR3 size: 14 residues. CDR3 sequence reads: CASSDRIDQETQYF. CDR3 nucleotides: TGTGCCAGCAGTGACCGGATTGACCAAGAGACCCAGTACTTC. Supplemented by reference TRBV9 and TRBJ2-5, the full variable domain reads DSGVTQTPKHLITATGQRVTLRCSPRSGDLSVYWYQQSLDQGLQFLIQYYNGEERAKGNILERFSAQQFPDLHSELNLSSLELGDSALYFCASSDRIDQETQYFGPGTRLLVL.

This rearrangement joins TRBV7-9 to TRBJ2-7; possible D gene TRBD2, 5 bases. Germline CDR1 and CDR2: SEHNR and FQNEAQ (reference sequence). V lost 4 bases, J lost 3 bases, and 7 bases lay in between. There are 12 residues in the CDR3. CDR3 in DNA: TGTGCCAGCAGCTACGACTACTACGAGCAGTACTTC. Translation: CASSYDYYEQYF.

The sample holds a few counts of this clonotype. The V call is TRBV25-1, the J call TRBJ2-1, with TRBD2 identical over 8 bases. V dropped 1 base and J dropped 5; count of bases not matched to a gene: 10. Per the germline V gene, CDR1 is MGHDK and CDR2 is SYGVNS. The CDR3 runs to 17 residues. The CDR3 loop is CASSELTTGGPNNEQFF. The DNA for the CDR3 is TGTGCCAGCAGTGAATTAACAACGGGAGGGCCTAACAATGAGCAGTTCTTC.

This chain connects TRBV5-1 to TRBJ1-1; 9 bases line up with TRBD1. CDR1 is SGHRS and CDR2 is YFSETQ in the germline V gene. This CDR3 has 14 amino acids. The V gene end was trimmed by 4 bases and the J gene end by 1 base; junction bases not matched to a gene: 2. The CDR3 DNA follows: TGCGCCAGCAGCACGGGACAGGGGAACACTGAAGCTTTCTTT. It translates to CASSTGQGNTEAFF.

J is TRBJ1-3 and V is TRBV29-1; no clear D. The germline V gene encodes CDR1 SQVTM and CDR2 ANQGSEA. V lost 4 bases and J lost 0, with 7 bases in between. The CDR3 spans 13 residues. This chain's CDR3 is CSVGGSSGNTIYF. The CDR3 DNA sequence: TGCAGCGTTGGAGGGTCCTCTGGAAACACCATATATTTT.

The chain carries TRBV12-5 and TRBJ1-1, with D perhaps TRBD1 (6 bases). The CDR3 has 13 amino acids. CDR1 LGHNT and CDR2 FRNRAP come from the germline V gene. Trimming pared 0 bases from V and 6 bases from J, leaving 8 bases between. The CDR3: CASGLVGGAEAFF. The CDR3 nucleotides are TGTGCTAGTGGTTTGGTAGGGGGGGCTGAAGCTTTCTTT. The full variable domain, its missing parts supplied by reference TRBV12-5 and TRBJ1-1, is DARVTQTPRHKVTEMGQEVTMRCQPILGHNTVFWYRQTMMQGLELLAYFRNRAPLDDSGMPKDRFSAEMPDATLATLKIQPSEPRDSAVYFCASGLVGGAEAFFGQGTRLTVV.